The 27 T cell receptor beta chains in this list originate from one sample, sequenced in a study of identical twins. TCRdb redid the calling of the 5' RACE reads with MiXCR, one entry per CDR3 protein. The data hold 1,800,000 or so distinct CDR3 sequences, with under 35% observed a single time. The sample consisted of cord blood. The receptors shown here come from a newborn girl in good health.

The V call is TRBV27, the J call TRBJ2-1; D is unresolved. Deletions cut 5 bases from V and 3 bases from J, with 35 bases between. This CDR3 contains 22 residues. The V gene's germline CDR1 is MNHEY and CDR2 SMNVEV (reference sequence). The CDR3 region has the DNA TGTGCCAGCAGTCGAAAACCCTTAAGCAGTTTATGGGCAGACATTGACTACAATGAGCAGTTCTTC. Its protein is CASSRKPLSSLWADIDYNEQFF.

There are many counts of this clonotype. A read error may produce the germline difference seen at one junction end. The chain recombines TRBV5-1 with TRBJ2-7; D may be TRBD1 or TRBD2 (5 bases each). This CDR3 has 14 residues. Germline CDR1 is SGHRS and CDR2 is YFSETQ. DNA of the CDR3: TGTGCCAGCAGTGGGACGGCGAGCTCCTACGAGCAGTACTTC. This encodes CASSGTASSYEQYF. Combining the CDR3 with reference TRBV5-1 and TRBJ2-7 gives the whole variable domain KAGVTQTPRYLIKTRGQQVTLSCSPISGHRSVSWYQQTPGQGLQFLFEYFSETQRNKGNFPGRFSGRQFSNSRSEMNVSTLELGDSALYLCASSGTASSYEQYFGPGTRLTVT.

In its sample, this clonotype was seen many times. The CDR3, as DNA: TGTGCCATCAGTGAGGGGACAGTCTCCTACGAGCAGTACTTC. This encodes CAISEGTVSYEQYF. V is TRBV10-3 and J is TRBJ2-7, with 7 bases identical to TRBD1. Germline trimming cut 2 bases from V and 0 bases from J; bases unmatched to any gene: 1. The CDR3 is made up of 14 amino acids. Germline V gene lookup returns CDR1 ENHRY and CDR2 SYGVKD.

This clonotype was found a few times. The gene calls are TRBV28 and TRBJ2-5, with D perhaps given as TRBD1 or TRBD2 (6 bases each). Trimming removed 7 bases from V and 3 bases from J, with 18 bases in between. The CDR3 is made up of 15 amino acids. From germline, CDR1 is MDHEN and CDR2 SYDVKM. The CDR3 DNA sequence: TGTGCCAGCAAGCCCTTAGGGGGGCTAGAAGAGACCCAGTACTTC. It is translated as CASKPLGGLEETQYF. Looking up the rest from reference TRBV28 and TRBJ2-5 gives the full variable domain: DVKVTQSSRYLVKRTGEKVFLECVQDMDHENMFWYRQDPGLGLRLIYFSYDVKMKEKGDIPEGYSVSREKKERFSLILESASTNQTSMYLCASKPLGGLEETQYFGPGTRLLVL.

This clonotype has only a few counts. The chain recombines TRBV6-1 with TRBJ1-2; 7 bases match TRBD1. Losses at the gene ends were 1 base for V and 7 bases for J; bases not matched to a gene: 6. Looked up from germline, CDR1 is MNHNS and CDR2 is SASEGT. This CDR3 comprises 14 residues. CDR3 in DNA: TGTGCCAGCAGTGAAGGACAGGGCATTGGTGGCTACACCTTC. This gives the protein CASSEGQGIGGYTF.

The V call is TRBV6-1, the J call TRBJ1-3, with TRBD1 as a possible D gene (6 bases). CDR1 and CDR2 from the germline V gene are MNHNS and SASEGT. The CDR3 has 17 amino acids. V dropped 8 bases and J dropped 1 base, with 21 bases sitting between them. DNA of the CDR3: TGTGCCAGCCGCGGGGGACAAGATGTCAAGTCTGGAAACACCATATATTTT. Its protein is CASRGGQDVKSGNTIYF.

Notes on this clonotype: Mismatch with germline at one junction end may stem from a read error. V usage is TRBV7-2 and J usage is TRBJ2-1; maybe TRBD2 (6 bases). The CDR3 is made up of 17 amino acids. CDR1 is SGHTA and CDR2 is FQGNSA in the germline V gene. CDR3 sequence reads: CASSLASGTRTYSEQFF. The CDR3 DNA sequence: TGTGCCAGCAGCTTAGCGTCCGGGACTCGGACCTACAGTGAGCAGTTCTTC.

The chain employs TRBV20-1 and TRBJ2-1; TRBD2 agrees at 10 bases. There are 17 residues in the CDR3. The V gene end was trimmed by 0 bases and the J gene end by 2 bases; junction bases not matched to a gene: 7. Per germline, CDR1 DFQATT and CDR2 SNEGSKA (reference sequence). DNA of the CDR3: TGCAGTGCTAGAGATGCAAGCGGGAGGGGGACCTACAATGAGCAGTTCTTC. As protein: CSARDASGRGTYNEQFF.

This clonotype has a handful of counts. This chain links TRBV19 with TRBJ1-1; no clear D gene. This CDR3 has 12 amino acids. Germline assignment: CDR1 LNHDA and CDR2 SQIVND (reference sequence). Trimming removed 3 bases from V and 3 bases from J, with 5 bases in between. The CDR3, as DNA: TGTGCCAGTAGTATCGGTCACACTGAAGCTTTCTTT. It encodes CASSIGHTEAFF.

The genes are TRBV5-1 and TRBJ1-2, with TRBD1 identical over 7 bases. Germline loops: CDR1 SGHRS, CDR2 YFSETQ. V gave up 3 bases and J gave up 6 bases; unmatched junction bases: 14. This CDR3 has 16 amino acids. As DNA, the CDR3 is TGCGCCAGCAGCTCTGGACAGGTCCTACTTGCTAATGGCTACACCTTC. Amino acid sequence: CASSSGQVLLANGYTF.

Note on this clonotype: One end of the junction varies from germline; a read error may be responsible. The J gene is TRBJ2-3, the V gene TRBV10-3; 9 bases map to TRBD2. Looked up from germline, CDR1 is ENHRY and CDR2 is SYGVKD. The CDR3 is 16 amino acids. The CDR3 sequence is CANSDVAGAPTDTQYF. CDR3 bases: TGTGCCAACAGTGACGTAGCGGGGGCGCCCACAGATACGCAGTATTTT.

The chain recombines TRBV14 with TRBJ1-4; unclear D gene. Trimming took off 1 base at V and 6 bases at J, with 18 bases between the two ends. Germline CDR1 and CDR2: SGHDN and FVKESK. The CDR3 extends over 17 amino acids. The CDR3 here is CASSQGKRLRAYEKLFF. The DNA for the CDR3 is TGTGCCAGCAGCCAAGGAAAGCGCCTGAGGGCATATGAAAAACTGTTTTTT.

The chain employs TRBV6-5 and TRBJ1-2, with no clear D. The germline V gene has CDR1 MNHEY and CDR2 SVGAGI. There are 17 residues in the CDR3. Trimming stripped 4 bases from V and 1 base from J, with 19 bases between. CDR3 sequence (DNA): TGTGCCAGCAGTTCCCGCTTGGGCAGGATGGGTAACTATGGCTACACCTTC. Protein product: CASSSRLGRMGNYGYTF.

This clonotype was detected a few times. This chain links TRBV20-1 with TRBJ2-1; 8 bases are shared with TRBD2. With V trimmed by 5 bases and J by 12 bases, 15 bases remained unmatched. Germline lookup yields CDR1 DFQATT and CDR2 SNEGSKA (reference sequence). The CDR3 sequence is 14 residues long. CDR3 coding DNA: TGCAGTGCTGACCAACCGGGACTAGTATTTTGGCAGTTCTTC. This encodes CSADQPGLVFWQFF.

This rearrangement joins TRBV20-1 to TRBJ2-5, with no clear D. Germline V gene sequence: CDR1 DFQATT, CDR2 SNEGSKA (reference sequence). V was trimmed by 1 base and J by 5 bases, leaving 11 bases between them. CDR3 size: 13 residues. The CDR3 region has the DNA TGCAGTGCTAGAGGTTCACCTGTGGAGACCCAGTACTTC. It codes for CSARGSPVETQYF.

This clonotype was picked up a small number of times. The J gene is TRBJ1-5, the V gene TRBV6-1, with 9 positions matching TRBD1. Germline assignment: CDR1 MNHNS and CDR2 SASEGT. The CDR3 contains 13 residues. V lost 7 bases, J lost 6 bases, and 4 bases stayed unmatched. In DNA form, the CDR3 reads TGTGCCAGCAACAACAGGGGGCTTCAGCCCCAGCATTTT. This codes for CASNNRGLQPQHF.

The chain combines TRBV15 with TRBJ2-3; unclear D gene. Germline CDR1 LNHNV, CDR2 YYDKDF (reference sequence). The CDR3 is 17 amino acids. The V gene lost 1 base and the J gene lost 6 bases, with 20 bases spanning the gap. The CDR3 sequence: CATSRVVRLERVDTQYF. The CDR3 DNA reads as TGTGCCACCAGCAGAGTAGTCAGGCTGGAAAGGGTGGATACGCAGTATTTT.

This clonotype has a handful of counts. This chain links TRBV3-1 with TRBJ2-7; D gene ambiguous. The CDR3 loop spans 14 amino acids. Trimming took 1 base from V and 6 from J, leaving 13 bases between them. Germline lookup yields CDR1 LGHDT and CDR2 YNNKEL (reference sequence). The CDR3 DNA reads as TGTGCCAGCAGCCAAGTTCCTGGAAAGGTCGAGCAGTACTTC. Translating gives CASSQVPGKVEQYF.

With regard to this clonotype: Mismatch with germline at one junction end may stem from a read error. The chain combines TRBV29-1 with TRBJ2-4; D remains unclear. This CDR3 is 13 amino acids long. Germline V gives CDR1 SQVTM, CDR2 ANQGSEA. The CDR3 nucleotides are TGCAGCGTTGAACGAGCTGGCAAAAACATTCGGTACTTC. It specifies CSVERAGKNIRYF.

This chain joins TRBV18 and TRBJ2-4; a possible D gene is TRBD2 (5 bases). The germline CDR1 and CDR2 sequences are KGHSH and LQKENI. The CDR3 consists of 17 residues. V was cut by 1 base and J by 4 bases, with 17 bases left in between. The CDR3 loop is CASSPRNAASGKNIQYF. Written as DNA, the CDR3 is TGTGCCAGCTCACCACGAAACGCGGCCAGCGGAAAAAACATTCAGTACTTC.

This clonotype was seen more than once but under ten times. J is TRBJ2-7 and V is TRBV27, with D maybe TRBD2 (7 bases). The CDR3 has 13 residues. The germline CDR1 and CDR2 sequences are MNHEY and SMNVEV (reference sequence). Deletions cut 9 bases from V and 0 bases from J, with 12 bases between. The CDR3 loop is CASRGAPSYEQYF. The CDR3 DNA reads TGTGCCAGTCGGGGGGCTCCCTCCTACGAGCAGTACTTC.

The table lists this clonotype with a few counts. The CDR3 nucleotides read TGTGCCATCAGTGAGTCCATGACTTCTGGCTACACCTTC. Translating it yields CAISESMTSGYTF. V usage is TRBV10-3 and J usage is TRBJ1-2; D not resolved. CDR3 size: 13 residues. Trimming removed 0 bases at V and 7 bases at J, with 9 bases between. Germline CDR1 reads ENHRY; CDR2 reads SYGVKD.

As for this clonotype: A much larger clone lies one base from this, so it may be a read error. The chain links TRBV7-9 to TRBJ2-7, with D possibly being TRBD1 (5 bases). The germline V gene encodes CDR1 SEHNR and CDR2 FQNEAQ (reference sequence). The CDR3 has 15 amino acids. CDR3 region: CTSSWGSVSSYEQYF. Written as DNA, the CDR3 is TGTACCAGCAGCTGGGGCAGTGTTTCCTCCTACGAGCAGTACTTC.

This clonotype was detected once. This chain links TRBV28 with TRBJ1-4; D ambiguous. The CDR3 loop spans 14 amino acids. Between the trimmed V and J ends, which lost 2 bases and 8 bases, there was a span of 12 bases. Germline V lookup: CDR1 MDHEN, CDR2 SYDVKM. CDR3 protein: CASSLESGGEKLFF. The CDR3 DNA reads TGTGCCAGCAGTTTAGAGTCCGGTGGGGAAAAACTGTTTTTT. Full variable domain (remainder filled in from reference TRBV28 and TRBJ1-4): DVKVTQSSRYLVKRTGEKVFLECVQDMDHENMFWYRQDPGLGLRLIYFSYDVKMKEKGDIPEGYSVSREKKERFSLILESASTNQTSMYLCASSLESGGEKLFFGSGTQLSVL.

This clonotype was seen many times. The chain joins TRBV10-3 to TRBJ2-1; 10 bases align to TRBD2. The V segment lost 3 bases and the J segment 4 bases; nucleotides outside the gene matches: 3. CDR1 is ENHRY and CDR2 is SYGVKD in the germline V gene. The CDR3 is 15 amino acids. The chain's CDR3 is CAISDLAGAYNEQFF. The CDR3 DNA is TGTGCCATCAGTGACCTAGCGGGAGCTTACAATGAGCAGTTCTTC.

The table lists this clonotype with many counts. This chain uses TRBV29-1 with TRBJ2-7, with D tentatively TRBD1 (5 bases). The V gene lost 4 bases and the J gene lost 1 base, with 17 bases spanning the gap. The germline V gene encodes CDR1 SQVTM and CDR2 ANQGSEA. This CDR3 contains 15 residues. In DNA form, the CDR3 reads TGCAGCGTTGTCTCAAGGGGCCTTTTATCCTACGAGCAGTACTTC. Protein: CSVVSRGLLSYEQYF.

This clonotype was picked up a small number of times. V gene TRBV6-2 or TRBV6-3 combines with J gene TRBJ2-4; TRBD2 agrees at 12 bases. The J segment lost 1 base and the V segment lost 6 bases, leaving 7 bases of the junction unmatched. The CDR3 totals 17 residues. Germline CDR1 is MNHEY and CDR2 is SVGEGT. CDR3 in DNA: TGTGCCAGCAGGACTAGCGGGAGCGCTGAGGCCAAAAACATTCAGTACTTC. Translating it yields CASRTSGSAEAKNIQYF.